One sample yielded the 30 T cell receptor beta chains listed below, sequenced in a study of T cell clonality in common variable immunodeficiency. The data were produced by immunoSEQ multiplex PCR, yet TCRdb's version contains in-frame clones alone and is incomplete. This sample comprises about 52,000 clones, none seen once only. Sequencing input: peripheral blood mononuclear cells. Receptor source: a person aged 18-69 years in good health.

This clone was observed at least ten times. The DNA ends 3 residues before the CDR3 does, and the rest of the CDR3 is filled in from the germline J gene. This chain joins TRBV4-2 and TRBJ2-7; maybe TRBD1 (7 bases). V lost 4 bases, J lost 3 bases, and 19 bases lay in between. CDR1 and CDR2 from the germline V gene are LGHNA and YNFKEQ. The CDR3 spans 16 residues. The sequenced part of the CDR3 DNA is TGTGCCAGCAGCCCCTCGGAGGGGGCTGAAGACTACGAG. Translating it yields CASSPSEGAEDYE. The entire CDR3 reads CASSPSEGAEDYEQYF.

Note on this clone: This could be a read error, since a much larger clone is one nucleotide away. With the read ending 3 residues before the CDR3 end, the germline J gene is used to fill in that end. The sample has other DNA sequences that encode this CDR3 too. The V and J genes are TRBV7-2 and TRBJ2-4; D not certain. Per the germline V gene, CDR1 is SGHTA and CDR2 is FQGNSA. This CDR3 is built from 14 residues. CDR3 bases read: TGCGCCAGCAGACAAGATTTAGCCAAAAACATT. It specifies CASRQDLAKNI. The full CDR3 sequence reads CASRQDLAKNIQYF.

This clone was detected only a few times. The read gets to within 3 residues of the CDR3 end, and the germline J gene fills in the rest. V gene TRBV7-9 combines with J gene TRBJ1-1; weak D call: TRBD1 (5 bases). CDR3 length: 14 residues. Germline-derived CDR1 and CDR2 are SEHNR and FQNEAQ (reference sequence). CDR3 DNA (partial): TGTGCCAGCACAGGGCTAGCGGGAGGCAATGAG. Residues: CASTGLAGGNE. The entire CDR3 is CASTGLAGGNEAFF.

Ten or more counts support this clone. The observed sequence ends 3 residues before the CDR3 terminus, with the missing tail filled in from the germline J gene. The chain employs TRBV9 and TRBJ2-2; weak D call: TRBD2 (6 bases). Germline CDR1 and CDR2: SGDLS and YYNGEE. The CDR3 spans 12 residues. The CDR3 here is CASSAGTLGLFF. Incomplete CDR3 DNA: TGTGCCAGCAGCGCCGGGACTCTAGGG. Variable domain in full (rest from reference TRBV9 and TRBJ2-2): DSGVTQTPKHLITATGQRVTLRCSPRSGDLSVYWYQQSLDQGLQFLIQYYNGEERAKGNILERFSAQQFPDLHSELNLSSLELGDSALYFCASSAGTLGLFFGEGSRLTVL.

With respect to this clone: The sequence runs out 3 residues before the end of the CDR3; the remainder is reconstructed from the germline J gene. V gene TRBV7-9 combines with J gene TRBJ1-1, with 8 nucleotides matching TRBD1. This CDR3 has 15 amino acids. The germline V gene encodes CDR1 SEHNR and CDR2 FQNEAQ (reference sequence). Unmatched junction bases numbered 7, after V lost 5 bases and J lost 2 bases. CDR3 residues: CASSRQGTGNTEAFF. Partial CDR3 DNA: TGTGCCAGCAGCCGACAGGGGACCGGAAACACTGAA.

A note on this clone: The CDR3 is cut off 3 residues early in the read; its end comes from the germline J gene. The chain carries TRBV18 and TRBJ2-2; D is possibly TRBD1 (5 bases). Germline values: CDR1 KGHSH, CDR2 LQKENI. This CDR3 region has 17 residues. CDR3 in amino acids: CASSEIRQSSTNEKLFF. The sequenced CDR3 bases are TGTGCCAGCTCCGAGATAAGACAGAGTTCAACTAATGAAAAG.

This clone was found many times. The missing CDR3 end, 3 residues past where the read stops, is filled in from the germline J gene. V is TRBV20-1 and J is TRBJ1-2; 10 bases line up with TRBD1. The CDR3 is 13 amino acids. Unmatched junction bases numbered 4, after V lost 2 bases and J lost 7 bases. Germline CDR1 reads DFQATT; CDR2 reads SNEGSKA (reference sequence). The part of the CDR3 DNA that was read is TGCAGTGCTAGAACGACAGGGGGCGGTGGC. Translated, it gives CSARTTGGGG. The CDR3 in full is CSARTTGGGGYTF.

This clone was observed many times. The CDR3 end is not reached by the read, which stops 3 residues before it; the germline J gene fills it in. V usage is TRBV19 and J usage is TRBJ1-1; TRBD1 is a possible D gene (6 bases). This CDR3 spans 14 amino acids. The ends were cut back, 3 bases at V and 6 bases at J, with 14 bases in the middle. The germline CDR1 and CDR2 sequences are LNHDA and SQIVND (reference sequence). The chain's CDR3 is CASSIVRGGAEAFF. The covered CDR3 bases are TGTGCCAGTAGTATTGTCAGGGGAGGCGCTGAA. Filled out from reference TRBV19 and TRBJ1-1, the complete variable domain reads DGGITQSPKYLFRKEGQNVTLSCEQNLNHDAMYWYRQDPGQGLRLIYYSQIVNDFQKGDIAEGYSVSREKKESFPLTVTSAQKNPTAFYLCASSIVRGGAEAFFGQGTRLTVV.

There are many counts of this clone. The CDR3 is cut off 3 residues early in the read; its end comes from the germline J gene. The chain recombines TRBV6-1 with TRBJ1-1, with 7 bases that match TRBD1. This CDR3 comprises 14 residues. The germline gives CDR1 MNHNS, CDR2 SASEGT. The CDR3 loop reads CASSVSGTAAVAFF. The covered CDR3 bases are TGTGCCAGCAGTGTCTCCGGGACAGCTGCGGTA.

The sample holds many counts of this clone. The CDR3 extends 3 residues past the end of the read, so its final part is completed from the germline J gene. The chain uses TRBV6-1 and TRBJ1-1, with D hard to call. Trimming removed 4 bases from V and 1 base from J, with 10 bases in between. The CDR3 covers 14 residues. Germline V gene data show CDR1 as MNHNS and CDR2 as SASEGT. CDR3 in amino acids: CASSVSRGNTEAFF. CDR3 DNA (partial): TGTGCCAGCAGTGTTAGCCGCGGGAACACTGAA.

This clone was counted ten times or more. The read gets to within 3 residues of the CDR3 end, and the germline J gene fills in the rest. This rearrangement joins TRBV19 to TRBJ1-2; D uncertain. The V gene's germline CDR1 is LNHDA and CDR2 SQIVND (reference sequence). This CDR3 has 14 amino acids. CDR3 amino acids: CASSSPPSQSGYTF. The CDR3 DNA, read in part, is TGTGCCAGTAGTAGCCCCCCTTCCCAGTCGGGC. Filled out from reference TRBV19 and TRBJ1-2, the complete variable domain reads DGGITQSPKYLFRKEGQNVTLSCEQNLNHDAMYWYRQDPGQGLRLIYYSQIVNDFQKGDIAEGYSVSREKKESFPLTVTSAQKNPTAFYLCASSSPPSQSGYTFGSGTRLTVV.

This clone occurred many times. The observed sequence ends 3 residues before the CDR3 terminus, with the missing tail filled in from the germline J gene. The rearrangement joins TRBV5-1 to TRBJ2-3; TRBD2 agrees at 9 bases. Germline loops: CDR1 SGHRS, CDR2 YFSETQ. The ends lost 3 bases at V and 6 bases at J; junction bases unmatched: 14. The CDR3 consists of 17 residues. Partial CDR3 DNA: TGCGCCAGCAGCTGGGGCGGGAGCGGGGGGCCCAGGGATACG. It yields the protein CASSWGGSGGPRDT. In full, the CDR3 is CASSWGGSGGPRDTQYF.

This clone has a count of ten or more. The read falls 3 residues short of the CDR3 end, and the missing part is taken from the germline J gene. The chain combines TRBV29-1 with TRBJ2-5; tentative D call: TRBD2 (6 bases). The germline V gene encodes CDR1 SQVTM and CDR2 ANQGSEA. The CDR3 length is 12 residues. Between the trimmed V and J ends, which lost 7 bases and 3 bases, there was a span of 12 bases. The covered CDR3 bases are TGCAGCGGTGGGGGGAGGAAAGAGACC. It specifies CSGGGRKET. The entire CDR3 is CSGGGRKETQYF.

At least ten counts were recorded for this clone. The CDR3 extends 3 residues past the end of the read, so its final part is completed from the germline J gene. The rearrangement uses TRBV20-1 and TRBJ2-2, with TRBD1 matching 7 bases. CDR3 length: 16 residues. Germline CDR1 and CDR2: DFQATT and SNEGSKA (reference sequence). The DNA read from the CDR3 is TGCAGTGCTAGAGCACCGGGGACAGCAATTAATTCACCG. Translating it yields CSARAPGTAINSP. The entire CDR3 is CSARAPGTAINSPLFF.

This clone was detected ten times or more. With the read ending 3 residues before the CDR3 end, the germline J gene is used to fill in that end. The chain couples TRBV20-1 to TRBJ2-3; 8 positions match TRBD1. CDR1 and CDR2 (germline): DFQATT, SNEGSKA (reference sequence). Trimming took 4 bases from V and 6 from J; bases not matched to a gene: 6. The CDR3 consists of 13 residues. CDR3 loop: CSANDRGLDTQYF. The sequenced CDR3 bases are TGCAGTGCTAACGACAGGGGTTTGGATACG.

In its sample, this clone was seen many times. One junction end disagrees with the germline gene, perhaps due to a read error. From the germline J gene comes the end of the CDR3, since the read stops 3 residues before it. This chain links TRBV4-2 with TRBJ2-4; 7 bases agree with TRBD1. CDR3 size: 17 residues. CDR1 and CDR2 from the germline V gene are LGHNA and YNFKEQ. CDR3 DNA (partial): TGCGCCAGCAGCCAAGAAAAGGGGGCAAAAATCGAAAACATT. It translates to CASSQEKGAKIENI. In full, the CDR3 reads CASSQEKGAKIENIQYF.

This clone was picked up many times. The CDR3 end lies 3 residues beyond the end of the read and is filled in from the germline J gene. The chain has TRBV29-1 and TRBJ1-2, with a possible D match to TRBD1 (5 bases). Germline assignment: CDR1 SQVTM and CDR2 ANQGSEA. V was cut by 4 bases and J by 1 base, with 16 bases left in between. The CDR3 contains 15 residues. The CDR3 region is CSVAGETGGNYGYTF. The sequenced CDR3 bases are TGCAGCGTTGCGGGAGAGACCGGGGGTAACTATGGC. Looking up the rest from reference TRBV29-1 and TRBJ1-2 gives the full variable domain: SAVISQKPSRDICQRGTSLTIQCQVDSQVTMMFWYRQQPGQSLTLIATANQGSEATYESGFVIDKFPISRPNLTFSTLTVSNMSPEDSSIYLCSVAGETGGNYGYTFGSGTRLTVV.

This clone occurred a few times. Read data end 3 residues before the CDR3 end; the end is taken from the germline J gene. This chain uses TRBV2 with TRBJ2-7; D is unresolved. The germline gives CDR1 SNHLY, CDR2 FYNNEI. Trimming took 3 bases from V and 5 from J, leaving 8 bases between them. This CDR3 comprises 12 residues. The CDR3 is CASSEKGHEQYF. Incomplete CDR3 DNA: TGTGCCAGCAGTGAGAAGGGCCACGAG.

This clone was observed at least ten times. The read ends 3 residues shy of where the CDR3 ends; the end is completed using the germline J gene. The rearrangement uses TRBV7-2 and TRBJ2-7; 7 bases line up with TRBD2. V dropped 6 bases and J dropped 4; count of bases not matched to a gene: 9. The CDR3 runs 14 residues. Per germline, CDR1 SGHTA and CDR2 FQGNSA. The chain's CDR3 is CASRVGGRGYEQYF. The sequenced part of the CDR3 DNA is TGTGCCAGCAGGGTTGGCGGGAGAGGGTACGAG.

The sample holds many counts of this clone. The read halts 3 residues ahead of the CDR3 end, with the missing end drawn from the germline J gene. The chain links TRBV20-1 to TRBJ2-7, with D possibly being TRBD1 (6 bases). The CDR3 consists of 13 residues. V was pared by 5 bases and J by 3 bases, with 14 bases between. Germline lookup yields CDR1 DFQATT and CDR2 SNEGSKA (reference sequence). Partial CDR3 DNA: TGCAGTGCTCAGGACAACAGGGTCTACGAG. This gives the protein CSAQDNRVYE. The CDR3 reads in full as CSAQDNRVYEQYF.

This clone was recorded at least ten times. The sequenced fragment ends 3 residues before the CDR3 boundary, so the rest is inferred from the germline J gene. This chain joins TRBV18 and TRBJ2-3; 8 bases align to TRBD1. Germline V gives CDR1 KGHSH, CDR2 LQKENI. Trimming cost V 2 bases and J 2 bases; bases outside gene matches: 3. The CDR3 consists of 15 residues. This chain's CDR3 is CASSPGQGVTDTQYF. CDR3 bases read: TGTGCCAGCTCACCAGGACAGGGAGTCACAGATACG.

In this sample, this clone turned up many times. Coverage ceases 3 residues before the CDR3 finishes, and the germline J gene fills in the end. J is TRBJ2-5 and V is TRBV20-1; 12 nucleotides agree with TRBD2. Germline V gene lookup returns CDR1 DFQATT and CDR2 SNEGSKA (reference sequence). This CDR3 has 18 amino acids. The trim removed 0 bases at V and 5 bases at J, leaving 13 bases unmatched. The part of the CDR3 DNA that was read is TGCAGTGCTAGAGATCCGGCCGGGACTAGCGGGCGCGTGGAGACC. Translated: CSARDPAGTSGRVET. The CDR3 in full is CSARDPAGTSGRVETQYF.

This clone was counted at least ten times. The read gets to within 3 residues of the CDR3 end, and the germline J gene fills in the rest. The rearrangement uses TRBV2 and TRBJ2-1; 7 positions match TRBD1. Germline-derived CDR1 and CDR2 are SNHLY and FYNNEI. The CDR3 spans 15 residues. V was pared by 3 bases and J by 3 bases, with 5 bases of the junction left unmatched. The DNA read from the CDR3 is TGTGCCAGCAGTGACCCGAGACAGGGCTACAATGAG. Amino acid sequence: CASSDPRQGYNE. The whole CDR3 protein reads CASSDPRQGYNEQFF. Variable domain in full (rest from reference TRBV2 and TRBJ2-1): EPEVTQTPSHQVTQMGQEVILRCVPISNHLYFYWYRQILGQKVEFLVSFYNNEISEKSEIFDDQFSVERPDGSNFTLKIRSTKLEDSAMYFCASSDPRQGYNEQFFGPGTRLTVL.

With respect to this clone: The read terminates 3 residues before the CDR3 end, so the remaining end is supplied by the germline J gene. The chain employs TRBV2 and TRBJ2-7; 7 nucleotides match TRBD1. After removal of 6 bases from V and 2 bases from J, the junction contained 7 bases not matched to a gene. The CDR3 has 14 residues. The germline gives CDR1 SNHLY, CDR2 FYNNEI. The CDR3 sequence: CASRVGGPTYEQYF. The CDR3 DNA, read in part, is TGTGCCAGCAGGGTAGGGGGCCCAACCTACGAG.

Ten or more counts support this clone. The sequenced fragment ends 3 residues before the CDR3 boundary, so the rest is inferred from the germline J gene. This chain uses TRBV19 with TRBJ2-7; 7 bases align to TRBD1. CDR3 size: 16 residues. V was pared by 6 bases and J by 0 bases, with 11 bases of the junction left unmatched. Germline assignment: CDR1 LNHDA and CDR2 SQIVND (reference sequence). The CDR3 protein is CASSLTGTAVSYEQYF. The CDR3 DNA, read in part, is TGTGCCAGTAGCCTTACCGGGACAGCCGTCTCCTACGAG.

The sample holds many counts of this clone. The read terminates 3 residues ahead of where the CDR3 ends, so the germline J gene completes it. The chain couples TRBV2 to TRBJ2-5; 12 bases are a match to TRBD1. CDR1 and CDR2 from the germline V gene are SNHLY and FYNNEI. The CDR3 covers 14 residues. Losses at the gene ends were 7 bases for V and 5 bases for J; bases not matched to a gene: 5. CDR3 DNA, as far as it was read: TGTGCCAGCAAGGGGACAGGGGGCGGGGAGACC. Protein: CASKGTGGGET. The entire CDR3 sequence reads CASKGTGGGETQYF.

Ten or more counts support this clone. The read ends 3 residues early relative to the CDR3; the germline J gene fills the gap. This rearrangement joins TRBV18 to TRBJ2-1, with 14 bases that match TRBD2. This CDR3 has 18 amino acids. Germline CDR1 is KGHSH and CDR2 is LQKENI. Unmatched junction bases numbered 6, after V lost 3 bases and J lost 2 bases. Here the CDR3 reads CASSPGLAGVRTYNEQFF. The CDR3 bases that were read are TGTGCCAGCTCACCGGGACTAGCGGGAGTCCGCACCTACAATGAG.

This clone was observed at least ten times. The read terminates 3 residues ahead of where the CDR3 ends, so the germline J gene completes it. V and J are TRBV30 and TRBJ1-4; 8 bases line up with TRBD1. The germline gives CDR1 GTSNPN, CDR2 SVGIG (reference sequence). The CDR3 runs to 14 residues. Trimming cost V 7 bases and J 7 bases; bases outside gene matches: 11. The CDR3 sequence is CASPGQGVTEKLFF. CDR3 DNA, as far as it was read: TGTGCCTCCCCCGGACAGGGAGTTACTGAAAAA.

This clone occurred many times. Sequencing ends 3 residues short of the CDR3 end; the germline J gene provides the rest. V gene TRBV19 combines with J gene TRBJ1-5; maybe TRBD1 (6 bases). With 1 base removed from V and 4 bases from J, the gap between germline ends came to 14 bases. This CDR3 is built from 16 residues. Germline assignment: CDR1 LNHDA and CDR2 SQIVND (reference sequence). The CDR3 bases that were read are TGTGCCAGTAGTATAGTTTCCGGGACAATAAATCAGCCC. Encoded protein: CASSIVSGTINQP. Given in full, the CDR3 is CASSIVSGTINQPQHF.

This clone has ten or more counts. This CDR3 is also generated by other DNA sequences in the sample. CDR3 DNA (partial): TGCGCCAGCAGCTTGGGTCTAGCGGGGAGCACAGATACG. Translating it yields CASSLGLAGSTDT. The entire CDR3 protein is CASSLGLAGSTDTQYF. The chain carries TRBV5-1 and TRBJ2-3; 9 nucleotides match TRBD2. The read is 3 residues too short to cover the CDR3 end, so that end is filled in from the germline J gene. The CDR3 has 16 amino acids. Germline V gives CDR1 SGHRS, CDR2 YFSETQ. Germline trimming cut 0 bases from V and 0 bases from J; bases unmatched to any gene: 2.